This T cell receptor (beta chain) appears in the sequencing data of a study of blood T cells in healthy people across ages. A second PCR, run for about 7 to 12 cycles, used a sample-barcoded 5' primer plus a J-beta primer mix. MiXCR, applied by TCRdb to the 5' RACE reads, yields one record per CDR3 protein. Of some 700,000 distinct CDR3 sequences in the sample, approximately 21% were seen once. This clonotype has more than one count but fewer than ten. What it recognizes is unknown. The V end was cut by 6 bases, the J end by 10 bases, with 22 bases between. The CDR3 is made up of 15 amino acids. Study-wide points: Significant beta diversity loss was already apparent by age about 42, declining roughly linearly.

Healthy Caucasian individuals from Russia aged about 6 to 95 served as donors. The chain links TRBV12-3 or TRBV12-4 to TRBJ2-1; tentative D call: TRBD1 (6 bases). Sequencing was done on a sample of blood. The TCR comes from a man aged 65-85 years in good health. The CDR3 region has the DNA TGTGCCAGCAGCCCTGATCCCCAGGGGAGTAAGGAGCAGTTCTTC. Protein sequence: CASSPDPQGSKEQFF.